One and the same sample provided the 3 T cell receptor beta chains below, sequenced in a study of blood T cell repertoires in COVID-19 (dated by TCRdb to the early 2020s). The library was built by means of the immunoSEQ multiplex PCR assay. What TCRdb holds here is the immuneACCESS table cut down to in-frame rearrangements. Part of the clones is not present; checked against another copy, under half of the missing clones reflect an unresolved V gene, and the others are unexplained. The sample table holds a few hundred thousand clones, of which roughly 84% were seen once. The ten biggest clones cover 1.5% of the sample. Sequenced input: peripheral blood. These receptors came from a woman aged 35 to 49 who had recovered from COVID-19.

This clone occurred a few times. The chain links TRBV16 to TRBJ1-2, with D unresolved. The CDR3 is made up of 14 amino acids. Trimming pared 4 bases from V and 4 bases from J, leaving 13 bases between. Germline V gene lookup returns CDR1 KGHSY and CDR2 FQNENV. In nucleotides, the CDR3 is TGTGCCAGCAGCCTCCAGATTCTTGCCTATGGCTACACCTTC. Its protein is CASSLQILAYGYTF.

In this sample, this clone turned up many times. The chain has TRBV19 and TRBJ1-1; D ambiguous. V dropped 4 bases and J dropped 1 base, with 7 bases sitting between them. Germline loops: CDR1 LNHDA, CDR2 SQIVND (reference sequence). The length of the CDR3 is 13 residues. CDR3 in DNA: TGTGCCAGTAGTACGGTCAAGAACACTGAAGCTTTCTTT. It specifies CASSTVKNTEAFF.

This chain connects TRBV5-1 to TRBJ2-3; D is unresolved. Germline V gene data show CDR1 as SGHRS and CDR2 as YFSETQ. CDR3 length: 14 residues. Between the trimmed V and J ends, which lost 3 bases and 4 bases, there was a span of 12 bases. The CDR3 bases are TGCGCCAGCAGCTGGCTAGATGAGTCAGATACGCAGTATTTT. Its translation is CASSWLDESDTQYF.